The rows below give T cell receptor beta chains drawn from one sample of a study of cytomegalovirus exposure and HLA in healthy donors. Sequencing used immunoSEQ multiplex PCR; TCRdb keeps in-frame clones, though not all of them. Of 100,000 to 150,000 clones in the sample, about 96% were seen once. The source material was PBMCs. The receptors come from a man aged 18-30 years in good health and CMV-seronegative. CDR3s include the opening cysteine and the closing phenylalanine or tryptophan. D genes are given only for firm matches. Only some rows state a clone size, as once, few, many or a class for expanded clones.

TRBV5-8,TRBJ2-2,once,TRBD2,TGTGCCAGCAGCTTGTTTAGCGGGAGGGCCAAGGACACCGGGGAGCTGTTTTTT,CASSLFSGRAKDTGELFF
TRBV28,TRBJ2-7,.,.,TGTGCCAGCATTAGTGCGGGATACGGCTCCTACGAGCAGTACTTC,CASISAGYGSYEQYF
TRBV28,TRBJ1-1,.,.,TGTGCCAGCAGTTCTCCCAGCACTGAAGCTTTCTTT,CASSSPSTEAFF
TRBV29-1,TRBJ2-1,.,TRBD1,TGCAGCTCCCTTCCGGGACAGGGCAATGAGCAGTTCTTC,CSSLPGQGNEQFF
TRBV4-3,TRBJ2-3,once,.,TGCGCCAGCAGCCAAGAAGAGGGTAGCACAGATACGCAGTATTTT,CASSQEEGSTDTQYF
TRBV9,TRBJ2-1,.,.,TGTGCCAGCAGCGTAGATGCGGCGGGCGGGGACAATGAGCAGTTCTTC,CASSVDAAGGDNEQFF
TRBV4-3,TRBJ2-5,.,.,TGCGCCAGCAGCCAAGATAAGGGGGTAGAGACCCAGTACTTC,CASSQDKGVETQYF
TRBV7-3,TRBJ2-3,.,.,TGTGCCAGCAGCTTAATCAACACAGATACGCAGTATTTT,CASSLINTDTQYF
TRBV7-3,TRBJ2-2,.,.,TGTGCCAGCAGCTTAAGTGCGCTTTTGTCCGGGGAGCTGTTTTTT,CASSLSALLSGELFF
TRBV6-5,TRBJ2-3,.,TRBD2,TGTGCCAGCGGGACTAGCGATATCACAGATACGCAGTATTTT,CASGTSDITDTQYF
TRBV27,TRBJ2-7,.,.,TGTGCCAGCAGAAGGGACACCGCCTACGAGCAGTACTTC,CASRRDTAYEQYF
TRBV7-3,TRBJ2-1,.,TRBD1,TGTGCCAGCAGCCTAAGTCGACAGGGTGGTAATGAGCAGTTCTTC,CASSLSRQGGNEQFF
TRBV4-1,TRBJ2-1,.,.,TGCGCCAGCAGCCAAGATGCCCTTGGATCGGCGGACTCCTACAATGAGCAGTTCTTC,CASSQDALGSADSYNEQFF
TRBV30,TRBJ2-7,.,.,TGTGCCTGGAGCCAAAAACAGGTTATCCACGAGCAGTACTTC,CAWSQKQVIHEQYF
TRBV28,TRBJ1-2,.,.,TGTGCCAGCAGCCGCTATGGCTACACCTTC,CASSRYGYTF
TRBV4-1,TRBJ2-2,.,.,TGCGCCAGCAGCCTCTCCGGGATTGGAGGGACCGGGGAGCTGTTTTTT,CASSLSGIGGTGELFF
TRBV4-2,TRBJ2-7,.,.,TGTGCCAGCAGCCAAGATTGGGGCGCGGGGGAGCAGTACTTC,CASSQDWGAGEQYF
TRBV5-5,TRBJ1-4,.,.,TGTGCCAGCAGCTTAGCTCCTGTTGAAAAACTGTTTTTT,CASSLAPVEKLFF
TRBV7-9,TRBJ2-7,.,.,TGTGCCAGCACCTCCTCCTACGAGCAGTACTTC,CASTSSYEQYF
TRBV6-4,TRBJ2-1,.,TRBD2,TGTGCCAGCAGTGGGCTAGCGGGAGGGAACGATGAGCAGTTCTTC,CASSGLAGGNDEQFF
TRBV5-1,TRBJ1-2,.,.,TGCGCCAGCAGCTTTCACAGCTATGGCTACACCTTC,CASSFHSYGYTF
TRBV5-1,TRBJ2-7,.,.,TGCGCCAGCAGCTTGGGCCGGGTCGAGCAGTACTTC,CASSLGRVEQYF
TRBV19,TRBJ2-7,.,TRBD1,TGTGCCAGTAGTGCCAGGGGGGGACAGGGCTACGAGCAGTACTTC,CASSARGGQGYEQYF
TRBV5-4,TRBJ2-3,.,.,TGTGCCAGCAGCTTTAAACAGATCATCACAGATACGCAGTATTTT,CASSFKQIITDTQYF
TRBV18,TRBJ1-5,.,.,TGTGCCAGCTCGCCGGACCAGGGGTCTTCGGATCAGCCCCAGCATTTT,CASSPDQGSSDQPQHF
TRBV6-5,TRBJ1-2,.,.,TGTGCCAGCAGTCATGCCTTTCTATATGGCTACACCTTC,CASSHAFLYGYTF
TRBV25-1,TRBJ2-5,.,TRBD1,TGTGCCAGCAGTGGGAACAGGGGGCGCGATCAAGAGACCCAGTACTTC,CASSGNRGRDQETQYF
TRBV27,TRBJ2-1,.,.,TGTGCCAGCAGTCTAGGGGTGCTAGTTAGTGATGAGCAGTTCTTC,CASSLGVLVSDEQFF
TRBV4-3,TRBJ1-4,few,.,TGCGCCAGCAGCCAGAGGGTAGGGACAACTAATGAAAAACTGTTTTTT,CASSQRVGTTNEKLFF
TRBV5-1,TRBJ2-3,.,TRBD2,TGCGCCAGCATAGGACTAGCGCACACAGATACGCAGTATTTT,CASIGLAHTDTQYF
TRBV11-2,TRBJ2-7,once,.,TGTGCCAGCAGCTTTCAACTACTTTCTTCAGGGGAGCAGTACTTC,CASSFQLLSSGEQYF
TRBV10-1,TRBJ1-2,.,.,TGCGCCAGCAGTGGCTGGTCCGGGGGGTACGATGGCTACACCTTC,CASSGWSGGYDGYTF
TRBV4-3,TRBJ2-3,.,.,TGCGCCAGCAGCCACCGACTAGGTGGCACAGATACGCAGTATTTT,CASSHRLGGTDTQYF
TRBV7-3,TRBJ1-2,.,.,TGTGCCAGCAGCCCCGACAAATACTATGGCTACACCTTC,CASSPDKYYGYTF
TRBV10-3,TRBJ2-7,.,TRBD1,TGTGCCATCAGCTCTAAGGGGGCATCCTACGAGCAGTACTTC,CAISSKGASYEQYF
TRBV29-1,TRBJ1-3,.,TRBD1,TGCAGCGCCGGACAGGGAGGAAACACCATATATTTT,CSAGQGGNTIYF
TRBV11-2,TRBJ2-1,.,TRBD2,TGTGCCAGCACCCCCCGGGCAGCGGGAGGGGTCGGCGAGCAGTTCTTC,CASTPRAAGGVGEQFF
TRBV6-4,TRBJ2-3,few,TRBD2,TGTGCCAGCAGTGAATCTAGCGGGACCACAGATACGCAGTATTTT,CASSESSGTTDTQYF
TRBV7-2,TRBJ1-3,.,TRBD1,TGTGCCAGCAGCTCCCCGACAGGGGGCAGGTCAGGAAACACCATATATTTT,CASSSPTGGRSGNTIYF
TRBV25-1,TRBJ1-1,.,.,TGTGCCAGCAGGGAGGAAGGCTTGTCGCGGACTGAAGCTTTCTTT,CASREEGLSRTEAFF
TRBV30,TRBJ1-2,.,.,TGTGCCTGGAGTCCCGACTTTGCGGGCTACACCTTC,CAWSPDFAGYTF
TRBV4-3,TRBJ1-2,.,.,TGCGCCAGCAGCCAAGACACTCAAGCTAACTATGGCTACACCTTC,CASSQDTQANYGYTF
TRBV13,TRBJ1-1,.,.,TGTGCCAGCAGCTTAGGACAGATAATGGCTGAAGCTTTCTTT,CASSLGQIMAEAFF
TRBV11-3,TRBJ2-2,.,.,TGTGCCAGCAGCCCTCAGGGATTCGGGGAGCTGTTTTTT,CASSPQGFGELFF
TRBV5-6,TRBJ1-4,.,TRBD1,TGTGCCAGCAGCCCGCGGACAGGACTAGAAAAACTGTTTTTT,CASSPRTGLEKLFF
TRBV5-1,TRBJ2-1,.,TRBD2,TGCGCCAGCAGCGACGGAGGACTAGCGGTTCGTGAGCAGTTCTTC,CASSDGGLAVREQFF